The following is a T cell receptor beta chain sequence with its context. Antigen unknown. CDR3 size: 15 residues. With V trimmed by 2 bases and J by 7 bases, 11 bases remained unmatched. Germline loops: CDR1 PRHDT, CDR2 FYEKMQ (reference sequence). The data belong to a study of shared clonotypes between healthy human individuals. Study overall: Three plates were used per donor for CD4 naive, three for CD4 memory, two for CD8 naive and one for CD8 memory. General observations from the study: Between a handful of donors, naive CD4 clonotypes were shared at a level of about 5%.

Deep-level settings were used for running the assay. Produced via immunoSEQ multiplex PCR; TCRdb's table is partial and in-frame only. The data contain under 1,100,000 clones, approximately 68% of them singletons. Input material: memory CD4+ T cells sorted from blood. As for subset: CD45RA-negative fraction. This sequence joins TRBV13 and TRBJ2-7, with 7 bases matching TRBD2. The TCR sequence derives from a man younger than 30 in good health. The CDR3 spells CASSLLRGSSEEQYF. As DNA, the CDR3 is TGTGCCAGCAGCTTACTCCGCGGGAGTTCGGAAGAGCAGTACTTC. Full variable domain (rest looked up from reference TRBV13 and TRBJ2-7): AAGVIQSPRHLIKEKRETATLKCYPIPRHDTVYWYQQGPGQDPQFLISFYEKMQSDKGSIPDRFSAQQFSDYHSELNMSSLELGDSALYFCASSLLRGSSEEQYFGPGTRLTVT.